These 23 T cell receptor beta chains originate from one sample sequenced in a study of cytomegalovirus exposure and HLA in healthy donors. 13 Jbeta primers and 60 Vbeta primers were used for the PCR. Profiled with immunoSEQ multiplex PCR; TCRdb holds only in-frame clones, not every one. The sample yields some 150,000 clones, about three quarters seen once. The specimen sequenced was PBMCs. The origin of the receptors is a man aged 50-60 years in good health and CMV-seropositive.

The V call is TRBV2, the J call TRBJ2-2; a possible D gene is TRBD1 (5 bases). The CDR3 contains 15 residues. Trimming took off 3 bases at V and 4 bases at J, with 12 bases between the two ends. CDR1 and CDR2 (germline): SNHLY, FYNNEI. In DNA, the CDR3 is TGTGCCAGCAGTGACGGGCAGGGTGCCACCGGGGAGCTGTTTTTT. Its protein is CASSDGQGATGELFF. Full variable domain (missing parts from reference TRBV2 and TRBJ2-2): EPEVTQTPSHQVTQMGQEVILRCVPISNHLYFYWYRQILGQKVEFLVSFYNNEISEKSEIFDDQFSVERPDGSNFTLKIRSTKLEDSAMYFCASSDGQGATGELFFGEGSRLTVL.

The sample holds a few counts of this clone. The J gene is TRBJ1-2, the V gene TRBV28; no firm D call. CDR1 is MDHEN, CDR2 SYDVKM, per germline. Trimming left V 1 base short and J 8 bases short, with 8 bases between. The CDR3 is 12 residues long. The CDR3 loop is CASSLSPGGYTF. CDR3 nucleotides: TGTGCCAGCAGTTTATCGCCGGGAGGCTACACCTTC.

In this sample, this clone turned up once. CDR3: CASSVDSFDGYTF. The CDR3 DNA follows: TGTGCCAGCAGCGTAGACAGTTTTGATGGCTACACCTTC. J is TRBJ1-2 and V is TRBV9, with D hard to call. V gave up 0 bases and J gave up 6 bases, with 9 bases separating them. The CDR3 spans 13 residues. Germline CDR1 is SGDLS and CDR2 is YYNGEE. The full variable domain, its missing parts supplied by reference TRBV9 and TRBJ1-2, is DSGVTQTPKHLITATGQRVTLRCSPRSGDLSVYWYQQSLDQGLQFLIQYYNGEERAKGNILERFSAQQFPDLHSELNLSSLELGDSALYFCASSVDSFDGYTFGSGTRLTVV.

The chain couples TRBV7-8 to TRBJ1-4, with TRBD1 identical over 10 bases. CDR1 is SGHVS and CDR2 is FQNEAQ in the germline V gene. This CDR3 has 16 amino acids. J lost 7 bases, V lost 3 bases, and 8 bases had no gene match. This CDR3 is CASSLLPGQGIEKLFF. The CDR3, as DNA: TGTGCCAGCAGCTTGCTACCGGGACAGGGGATTGAAAAACTGTTTTTT.

This chain uses TRBV5-8 with TRBJ2-5; TRBD2 is a possible D gene (6 bases). Germline CDR1 is SGHTS and CDR2 is YDEGEE. This CDR3 is built from 14 residues. V was cut by 2 bases and J by 3 bases, with 11 bases left in between. CDR3 nucleotide sequence: TGTGCCAGCAGCTTCGGAGGGGCGGAAGAGACCCAGTACTTC. The encoded protein is CASSFGGAEETQYF.

This clone showed up just a few times. This chain links TRBV13 with TRBJ2-7, with 11 bases fitting TRBD2. The J segment lost 7 bases and the V segment lost 6 bases, leaving 14 bases of the junction unmatched. CDR1 and CDR2 from the germline V gene are PRHDT and FYEKMQ (reference sequence). The CDR3 covers 16 residues. CDR3 region: CASSPRVLAGGVEQYF. The CDR3 DNA is TGTGCCAGCAGTCCAAGGGTCCTAGCGGGAGGTGTTGAGCAGTACTTC.

V and J are TRBV7-8 and TRBJ1-1; 8 bases map to TRBD1. J lost 0 bases, V lost 4 bases, and 10 bases had no gene match. Germline loops: CDR1 SGHVS, CDR2 FQNEAQ. CDR3 length: 17 amino acids. The CDR3 is CASSYRQGSTLNTEAFF. CDR3 nucleotide sequence: TGTGCCAGCAGCTATCGACAGGGGTCCACCTTGAACACTGAAGCTTTCTTT.

The V gene is TRBV5-5, the J gene TRBJ1-5; D is unclear. The V end lost 4 bases, the J end lost 4 bases, and 18 bases lay between the germline ends. Germline V CDR1 and CDR2: SGHKS, YYEKEE (reference sequence). The CDR3 totals 16 residues. The CDR3, as DNA: TGTGCCAGCAGCCCAGGCCCCCCCCAGGCGAATCAGCCCCAGCATTTT. The encoded protein is CASSPGPPQANQPQHF.

The chain uses TRBV2 and TRBJ1-1, with D hard to call. Trimming pared 7 bases from V and 1 base from J, leaving 16 bases between. CDR1 and CDR2 from the germline V gene are SNHLY and FYNNEI. CDR3 length equals 15 residues. CDR3 region: CASTLRRAANTEAFF. In nucleotides, the CDR3 is TGTGCCAGCACCCTCCGGCGAGCGGCGAACACTGAAGCTTTCTTT. The whole variable domain, filled in from reference TRBV2 and TRBJ1-1, reads EPEVTQTPSHQVTQMGQEVILRCVPISNHLYFYWYRQILGQKVEFLVSFYNNEISEKSEIFDDQFSVERPDGSNFTLKIRSTKLEDSAMYFCASTLRRAANTEAFFGQGTRLTVV.

The chain recombines TRBV7-9 with TRBJ2-2; the match to TRBD2 covers 8 bases. The CDR3 consists of 16 residues. Germline V gene data show CDR1 as SEHNR and CDR2 as FQNEAQ (reference sequence). V shed 1 base, J shed 5 bases, and the junction held 6 bases outside the gene matches. CDR3 coding DNA: TGTGCCAGCAGCTTAGGCGGGGGGAGAGAAACCGGGGAGCTGTTTTTT. It translates to CASSLGGGRETGELFF.

This sequence joins TRBV7-6 and TRBJ2-1, with 7 bases fitting TRBD2. The CDR3 has 16 amino acids. The ends lost 1 base at V and 0 bases at J; junction bases unmatched: 3. From germline, CDR1 is SGHVS and CDR2 FNYEAQ. CDR3 residues: CASSLVGGSSYNEQFF. The CDR3 region has the DNA TGTGCCAGCAGCTTAGTTGGCGGGAGCTCCTACAATGAGCAGTTCTTC.

This chain uses TRBV16 with TRBJ1-5; D remains ambiguous. V was cut by 1 base and J by 4 bases, with 8 bases left in between. Looked up from germline, CDR1 is KGHSY and CDR2 is FQNENV. The CDR3 consists of 14 residues. The CDR3, as DNA: TGTGCCAGCAGCCAATTTACGGTAAATCAGCCCCAGCATTTT. Translated: CASSQFTVNQPQHF.

This chain links TRBV11-2 with TRBJ2-1; D is perhaps TRBD2 (5 bases). The CDR3 has 14 amino acids. Germline V gene sequence: CDR1 SGHAT, CDR2 FQNNGV. The V end lost 5 bases, the J end lost 9 bases, and 17 bases lay between the germline ends. The CDR3 bases are TGTGCCAGCAGCCTCCCCCGGGTCCGGGGTGAGCAGTTCTTC. Translating gives CASSLPRVRGEQFF.

J is TRBJ2-5 and V is TRBV5-5, with TRBD2 identical over 14 bases. V shed 3 bases, J shed 3 bases, and the junction held 7 bases outside the gene matches. The germline V gene encodes CDR1 SGHKS and CDR2 YYEKEE (reference sequence). The CDR3 is made up of 17 amino acids. The chain's CDR3 is CASSSGTSGRGEETQYF. CDR3 DNA sequence: TGTGCCAGCAGCTCAGGGACTAGCGGGAGAGGTGAAGAGACCCAGTACTTC.

The rearrangement uses TRBV2 and TRBJ1-4; unclear D gene. The germline gives CDR1 SNHLY, CDR2 FYNNEI. This CDR3 has 15 amino acids. The V end was cut by 7 bases, the J end by 8 bases, with 20 bases between. The DNA of the CDR3 is TGTGCCAGCAACTCCCGAGCTTTGGGAGGGGAAAAACTGTTTTTT. This encodes CASNSRALGGEKLFF.

The chain has TRBV27 and TRBJ2-1, with 11 bases lining up with TRBD2. The junction had 5 bases not matched to a gene; V was cut back by 4 bases and J by 9 bases. Germline values: CDR1 MNHEY, CDR2 SMNVEV (reference sequence). The CDR3 is 14 residues long. Here the CDR3 reads CASSWASGRIEQFF. CDR3 sequence (DNA): TGTGCCAGCAGTTGGGCTAGCGGGAGGATTGAGCAGTTCTTC.

This chain links TRBV18 with TRBJ2-7, with 8 bases that match TRBD1. The V gene's germline CDR1 is KGHSH and CDR2 LQKENI. V trimming: 6 bases; J trimming: 0 bases; junction bases outside the gene matches: 4. This CDR3 is 14 amino acids long. CDR3 nucleotide sequence: TGTGCCAGCTCTCTGGACAGGGCCTCCTACGAGCAGTACTTC. Protein: CASSLDRASYEQYF.

V is TRBV5-4 and J is TRBJ2-6, with 7 bases lining up with TRBD1. After removal of 4 bases from V and 0 bases from J, the junction contained 4 bases not matched to a gene. This CDR3 is 16 amino acids long. CDR1 SGHNT and CDR2 YYREEE come from the germline V gene (reference sequence). The CDR3 bases are TGTGCCAGCAGCGTACAGGGGTTCTCTGGGGCCAACGTCCTGACTTTC. Translation gives CASSVQGFSGANVLTF.

The chain couples TRBV27 to TRBJ1-2; the match to TRBD1 covers 7 bases. Germline loops: CDR1 MNHEY, CDR2 SMNVEV (reference sequence). V lost 2 bases, J lost 6 bases, and 3 bases stayed unmatched. The CDR3 runs to 13 residues. Written as DNA, the CDR3 is TGTGCCAGCAGTTTAGACAGGGAGGATGGCTACACCTTC. It specifies CASSLDREDGYTF.

This clone was found a few times. Relative to the germline gene, one junction end is altered; a read error may explain this. The chain combines TRBV7-9 with TRBJ2-6; 7 nucleotides agree with TRBD1. The CDR3 runs to 18 residues. Germline V CDR1 and CDR2: SEHNR, FQNEAQ (reference sequence). CDR3 in DNA: TGTTCCAGCAGCTTAATGGACAGGCGTTTTGCTGGGGCCAACGTCCTGACTTTC. It yields the protein CSSSLMDRRFAGANVLTF.

In its sample, this clone was seen a few times. V gene TRBV6-6 combines with J gene TRBJ2-2, with D hard to call. CDR1 and CDR2 (germline): MNHNY, SVGAGI (reference sequence). The CDR3 length is 12 residues. Trimming took off 2 bases at V and 8 bases at J, with 6 bases between the two ends. In DNA form, the CDR3 reads TGTGCCAGCAGTTACCTGGAGGGGGAGCTGTTTTTT. Translating it yields CASSYLEGELFF.

The chain combines TRBV7-2 with TRBJ2-5; 12 bases align to TRBD1. V dropped 1 base and J dropped 6; count of bases not matched to a gene: 6. The germline V gene encodes CDR1 SGHTA and CDR2 FQGNSA. This CDR3 spans 16 amino acids. The DNA for the CDR3 is TGTGCCAGCAGCTTAGAAGGGACAGGGGGCTTGAAGACCCAGTACTTC. The encoded protein is CASSLEGTGGLKTQYF.

The rearrangement links TRBV6-1 to TRBJ1-1; D remains unclear. The V end was cut by 2 bases, the J end by 1 base, with 14 bases between. The germline V gene has CDR1 MNHNS and CDR2 SASEGT. CDR3 length equals 16 residues. The CDR3 protein is CASSEPEEGWNTEAFF. The CDR3 nucleotides are TGTGCCAGCAGTGAACCGGAGGAGGGTTGGAACACTGAAGCTTTCTTT.